These 26 T cell receptor beta chains originate from one sample sequenced in a study of blood T cell repertoires in COVID-19. This table comes from immunoSEQ multiplex PCR, and its TCRdb copy is limited to in-frame clones, with some not included. The repertoire holds some 250,000 clones, with roughly four fifths as singletons. The specimen sequenced was peripheral blood. The receptors stem from a woman aged 55-70 years with active or convalescent COVID-19.

The chain is built from TRBV27 and TRBJ1-2; perhaps TRBD1 as D (6 bases). V was cut by 11 bases and J by 6 bases, with 19 bases left in between. Germline V CDR1 and CDR2: MNHEY, SMNVEV (reference sequence). The CDR3 has 13 amino acids. The CDR3 here is CAPLGRGRNGYTF. CDR3 nucleotide sequence: TGTGCCCCCTTAGGCAGGGGTCGGAATGGCTACACCTTC.

The V gene is TRBV4-2, the J gene TRBJ1-6; 10 bases fit TRBD1. From germline, CDR1 is LGHNA and CDR2 YNFKEQ. Unmatched junction bases numbered 8, after V lost 4 bases and J lost 5 bases. The CDR3 spans 17 residues. The CDR3: CASSPRDRGVNNSPLHF. The CDR3 nucleotides are TGTGCCAGCAGCCCCAGGGACAGGGGCGTAAATAATTCACCCCTCCACTTT.

V is TRBV3-1 (or the pseudogene TRBV3-2) and J is TRBJ1-2; 8 nucleotides agree with TRBD1. The CDR3 has 14 amino acids. The J segment lost 7 bases and the V segment lost 4 bases, leaving 8 bases of the junction unmatched. The germline V gene has CDR1 LGHDT and CDR2 YNNKEL (reference sequence). For the CDR3, the DNA is TGTGCCAGCAGCCGAGTAGACAGGGGTGCTGGCTACACCTTC. This gives the protein CASSRVDRGAGYTF.

V usage is TRBV6-2 or TRBV6-3 and J usage is TRBJ1-1; 9 bases line up with TRBD1. From germline, CDR1 is MNHEY and CDR2 SVGEGT. Trimming removed 5 bases from V and 10 bases from J; junction bases left unmatched: 14. This CDR3 is built from 15 residues. DNA of the CDR3: TGTGCCAGCAGTAACCCCGGGACAGGGAGATACGGAGCTTTCTTT. Translated: CASSNPGTGRYGAFF.

The rearrangement links TRBV12-5 to TRBJ1-2; 7 bases line up with TRBD1. Trimming removed 2 bases from V and 0 bases from J; junction bases left unmatched: 6. Germline V lookup: CDR1 LGHNT, CDR2 FRNRAP. The CDR3 loop spans 16 amino acids. The CDR3 reads CASGLTTGTANYGYTF. In DNA, the CDR3 is TGTGCTAGTGGTTTGACAACCGGGACAGCTAACTATGGCTACACCTTC. Filled out from reference TRBV12-5 and TRBJ1-2, the complete variable domain reads DARVTQTPRHKVTEMGQEVTMRCQPILGHNTVFWYRQTMMQGLELLAYFRNRAPLDDSGMPKDRFSAEMPDATLATLKIQPSEPRDSAVYFCASGLTTGTANYGYTFGSGTRLTVV.

This chain connects TRBV6-5 to TRBJ1-1; D not resolved. The V and J ends lost 5 bases and 1 base respectively, with 14 bases between them. This CDR3 region has 15 residues. The V gene's germline CDR1 is MNHEY and CDR2 SVGAGI. The CDR3 sequence is CASSPRLAPNTEAFF. CDR3 coding DNA: TGTGCCAGCAGTCCAAGACTCGCACCGAACACTGAAGCTTTCTTT.

The V call is TRBV19, the J call TRBJ1-1; 9 nucleotides match TRBD1. The CDR3 spans 15 residues. The germline CDR1 and CDR2 sequences are LNHDA and SQIVND (reference sequence). V trimming: 3 bases; J trimming: 1 base; junction bases outside the gene matches: 3. The CDR3 loop reads CASSIRGQGNTEAFF. DNA for the CDR3: TGTGCCAGTAGTATTAGGGGACAGGGGAACACTGAAGCTTTCTTT.

This clone came up a few times. The V call is TRBV18, the J call TRBJ2-7; the match to TRBD2 covers 11 bases. Per the germline V gene, CDR1 is KGHSH and CDR2 is LQKENI. The CDR3 is 16 amino acids. V lost 3 bases to trimming and J lost 4 bases; unmatched junction nucleotides: 8. The CDR3 coding sequence is TGTGCCAGCTCACCTGTCGCGGCTAGCGGGGGGTACGAGCAGTACTTC. Translation gives CASSPVAASGGYEQYF. Together with reference TRBV18 and TRBJ2-7, the CDR3 gives the full variable domain: NAGVMQNPRHLVRRRGQEARLRCSPMKGHSHVYWYRQLPEEGLKFMVYLQKENIIDESGMPKERFSAEFPKEGPSILRIQQVVRGDSAAYFCASSPVAASGGYEQYFGPGTRLTVT.

Turning to this clone: Distinct nucleotide sequences in the sample also encode this CDR3. The CDR3 region is CAWSRQGDQPQHF. Written as DNA, the CDR3 is TGTGCCTGGAGTCGACAGGGGGACCAGCCCCAGCATTTT. This chain connects TRBV30 to TRBJ1-5, with 9 nucleotides matching TRBD1. The CDR3 extends over 13 amino acids. Germline V gene sequence: CDR1 GTSNPN, CDR2 SVGIG (reference sequence). The V and J ends lost 2 bases and 7 bases, in that order; junction bases with no gene match: 3.

CDR3 sequence: CASSPRQLYNEQFF. For the CDR3, the DNA is TGTGCCAGCAGCCCCAGGCAGTTATACAATGAGCAGTTCTTC. The V gene is TRBV7-2, the J gene TRBJ2-1; D unclear. Trimming took 5 bases from V and 4 from J, leaving 12 bases between them. This CDR3 is built from 14 residues. Germline CDR1 SGHTA, CDR2 FQGNSA.

With regard to this clone: The junction shows a germline mismatch at one end, possibly a read error. This chain links TRBV7-9 with TRBJ1-1; 8 bases align to TRBD1. CDR1 SEHNR and CDR2 FQNEAQ come from the germline V gene (reference sequence). The CDR3 is 16 residues long. The CDR3 reads CASSSDRHPRGQEFLF. The CDR3 region has the DNA TGTGCCAGCAGCTCCGATCGGCATCCACGGGGACAGGAGTTTCTCTTT.

This clone has a handful of counts. The chain is built from TRBV28 and TRBJ1-3; unclear D gene. Germline loops: CDR1 MDHEN, CDR2 SYDVKM. The V end lost 3 bases, the J end lost 0 bases, and 6 bases lay between the germline ends. This CDR3 is 14 amino acids long. CDR3 nucleotides: TGTGCCAGCAGTTTCAAATTCTCTGGAAACACCATATATTTT. As protein: CASSFKFSGNTIYF.

The chain employs TRBV18 and TRBJ2-1; weak D call: TRBD2 (5 bases). The CDR3 runs 16 residues. V was pared by 3 bases and J by 0 bases, with 12 bases between. Germline V gives CDR1 KGHSH, CDR2 LQKENI. In DNA, the CDR3 is TGTGCCAGCTCACCCTTGGACTTGAGCTCCTACAATGAGCAGTTCTTC. Its protein is CASSPLDLSSYNEQFF.

The chain joins TRBV9 to TRBJ2-1, with D unclear. Trimming pared 0 bases from V and 0 bases from J, leaving 7 bases between. The CDR3 runs to 15 residues. Germline CDR1 SGDLS, CDR2 YYNGEE. CDR3 coding DNA: TGTGCCAGCAGCGTAGGCGCTAGCTCCTACAATGAGCAGTTCTTC. It specifies CASSVGASSYNEQFF.

This rearrangement joins TRBV10-3 to TRBJ2-1, with 7 nucleotides matching TRBD2. Germline CDR1 ENHRY, CDR2 SYGVKD. The CDR3 length is 14 residues. V lost 3 bases and J lost 4; bases outside the gene matches: 3. In DNA form, the CDR3 reads TGTGCCATCAGTGAAGGGCGGGGGTACAATGAGCAGTTCTTC. This translates into CAISEGRGYNEQFF.

This chain joins TRBV7-2 and TRBJ1-1; TRBD1 is a possible D gene (6 bases). This CDR3 has 15 amino acids. V gave up 3 bases and J gave up 6 bases, with 17 bases separating them. CDR1 and CDR2 from the germline V gene are SGHTA and FQGNSA. DNA of the CDR3: TGTGCCAGCAGCTTCAATGAGGGGGTATGGGCTGAAGCTTTCTTT. It codes for CASSFNEGVWAEAFF.

This chain connects TRBV6-1 to TRBJ2-1, with D possibly being TRBD2 (7 bases). The CDR3 is made up of 15 amino acids. Between the trimmed V and J ends, which lost 3 bases and 3 bases, there was a span of 12 bases. Germline V gene lookup returns CDR1 MNHNS and CDR2 SASEGT. The CDR3, as DNA: TGTGCCAGCAGTGAGGGCGGGGGCCGCTACAATGAGCAGTTCTTC. It encodes CASSEGGGRYNEQFF.

V is TRBV9 and J is TRBJ2-3; 8 bases map to TRBD1. The CDR3 covers 16 residues. The ends lost 3 bases at V and 0 bases at J; junction bases unmatched: 6. Germline V gives CDR1 SGDLS, CDR2 YYNGEE. The CDR3 sequence: CASSESGTGSTDTQYF. The CDR3 coding sequence is TGTGCCAGCAGCGAATCCGGGACAGGCAGCACAGATACGCAGTATTTT.

The V and J genes are TRBV7-7 and TRBJ2-5; D may be TRBD1 (6 bases). Trimming removed 1 base at V and 5 bases at J, with 14 bases between. The germline V gene encodes CDR1 SSHAT and CDR2 FNYEAQ (reference sequence). The CDR3 sequence is 15 residues long. In DNA, the CDR3 is TGTGCCAGCAGCTTAGAGGGGGTGACTTTGGAGACCCAGTACTTC. Its translation is CASSLEGVTLETQYF. The whole variable domain, filled in from reference TRBV7-7 and TRBJ2-5, reads GAGVSQSPRYKVTKRGQDVTLRCDPISSHATLYWYQQALGQGPEFLTYFNYEAQPDKSGLPSDRFSAERPEGSISTLTIQRTEQRDSAMYRCASSLEGVTLETQYFGPGTRLLVL.

This chain connects TRBV7-9 to TRBJ1-2; TRBD1 matches 7 bases. There are 15 residues in the CDR3. The germline V gene has CDR1 SEHNR and CDR2 FQNEAQ (reference sequence). With 7 bases clipped from V and 4 bases from J, the junction kept 12 bases outside the gene matches. The CDR3 region is CASIDNDRVAYGYTF. As DNA, the CDR3 is TGTGCCAGCATCGACAACGACAGGGTCGCCTATGGCTACACCTTC.

A remark on this clone: The junction shows a germline mismatch at one end, possibly a read error. The chain recombines TRBV9 with TRBJ1-2, with a tentative D call TRBD1 (5 bases). The CDR3 is made up of 11 amino acids. Germline V CDR1 and CDR2: SGDLS, YYNGEE. CDR3 amino acids: CASSVGGVLHF. In nucleotides, the CDR3 is TGTGCCAGCAGCGTCGGGGGGGTCCTTCACTTC. Using reference TRBV9 and TRBJ1-2 for the parts outside the CDR3, the full variable domain is DSGVTQTPKHLITATGQRVTLRCSPRSGDLSVYWYQQSLDQGLQFLIQYYNGEERAKGNILERFSAQQFPDLHSELNLSSLELGDSALYFCASSVGGVLHFGSGTRLTVV.

The V call is TRBV6-2 or TRBV6-3, the J call TRBJ2-1, with D unresolved. V was cut by 1 base and J by 0 bases, with 22 bases left in between. Germline CDR1 and CDR2: MNHEY and SVGEGT. CDR3 size: 20 residues. The CDR3, as DNA: TGTGCCAGCAGTTACTTATCCGACTTCCCAGTCCCTAGCTCCTACAATGAGCAGTTCTTC. It specifies CASSYLSDFPVPSSYNEQFF.

V and J are TRBV13 and TRBJ2-7; the match to TRBD1 covers 7 bases. Germline assignment: CDR1 PRHDT and CDR2 FYEKMQ (reference sequence). There are 15 residues in the CDR3. The V gene end was trimmed by 5 bases and the J gene end by 6 bases; junction bases not matched to a gene: 13. The CDR3 sequence: CASSRTGAVEGEQYF. The CDR3 nucleotides read TGTGCCAGCAGCCGCACAGGGGCGGTGGAAGGCGAGCAGTACTTC.

The chain employs TRBV9 and TRBJ1-1; D gene unclear. Germline CDR1 and CDR2: SGDLS and YYNGEE. The CDR3 extends over 15 amino acids. The V end lost 4 bases, the J end lost 0 bases, and 13 bases lay between the germline ends. In nucleotides, the CDR3 is TGTGCCAGCAGCCCCGGACGGAGGTTGAACACTGAAGCTTTCTTT. It yields the protein CASSPGRRLNTEAFF. The whole variable domain, filled in from reference TRBV9 and TRBJ1-1, reads DSGVTQTPKHLITATGQRVTLRCSPRSGDLSVYWYQQSLDQGLQFLIQYYNGEERAKGNILERFSAQQFPDLHSELNLSSLELGDSALYFCASSPGRRLNTEAFFGQGTRLTVV.

The chain is built from TRBV6-5 and TRBJ2-7; 7 bases are shared with TRBD1. The V segment lost 4 bases and the J segment 2 bases; nucleotides outside the gene matches: 8. The CDR3 extends over 15 amino acids. CDR1 is MNHEY and CDR2 is SVGAGI in the germline V gene. The CDR3 DNA reads TGTGCCAGCAGTTCGGCGACAGGGCTGACCTACGAGCAGTACTTC. This encodes CASSSATGLTYEQYF.

J is TRBJ1-1 and V is TRBV6-1; TRBD1 might be the D (6 bases). This CDR3 is built from 15 residues. CDR1 and CDR2 (germline): MNHNS, SASEGT. V was shortened by 3 bases and J by 1 base, with 12 bases between the two germline ends. The DNA for the CDR3 is TGTGCCAGCAGTGACCGGGACAAATGGAACACTGAAGCTTTCTTT. Amino acid sequence: CASSDRDKWNTEAFF.